This T cell receptor beta chain was sequenced for a study of T cell repertoires in cytomegalovirus infection. Trimming removed 5 bases at V and 2 bases at J, with 16 bases between. Germline loops: CDR1 SEHNR, CDR2 FQNEAQ (reference sequence). The CDR3 covers 15 residues. TCRdb independently ran MiXCR on the reads; one entry per CDR3 protein. The sample gives roughly 170,000 distinct CDR3 sequences, 20% to 25% of which show up once; 25% is in the top ten. This clonotype came up a few times. Antigen specificity is unknown. The rearrangement uses TRBV7-9 and TRBJ2-7, with D maybe TRBD2 (6 bases). This receptor was identified in a human donor in good health (CMV status not recorded). Some clones in this sample may be carry-over from other donors' samples. The source material was CD8+ T cells from cultured PBMCs, sampled from culture after CMV antigen stimulation. CDR3 nucleotides: TGTGCCAGCAGCCCTCGGGACTTACCTACCTACGAGCAGTACTTC. Translated: CASSPRDLPTYEQYF.